The text below deals with one T cell receptor beta chain. The data were taken from a study of blood T cell repertoires in COVID-19. Whole-study context: COVID-19 samples collected from the United States, Italy and Spain covered acute and convalescent phases. From T cells, B-cell-depleted T cells, or PBMCs came the material, which was cDNA or gDNA.

Source study methods: Amplified reference gene primers provided the basis for estimating nucleated cell counts. TCRdb keeps only in-frame clones here, not all; method: immunoSEQ multiplex PCR. V and J calls and clone size are copied from that table; D and trimming were computed from the DNA. This sample has about 260,000 clones, with around 87% found just once. The CDR3 is made up of 18 amino acids. Germline V lookup: CDR1 MGHDK, CDR2 SYGVNS. Trimming cost V 2 bases and J 6 bases, with 25 bases left between them. One Seattle source followed patients from active infection through their disease course. The chain has TRBV25-1 and TRBJ1-2; possible D gene TRBD1, 5 bases. The sequence was obtained from a woman between 55 and 75 years old with COVID-19, enrolled during active disease. Specimen: peripheral blood. For the CDR3, the DNA is TGTGCCAGCAGTGAAAACCGGGCAGGGTATGTTGGAGGGAATGGCTACACCTTC. Amino acid sequence: CASSENRAGYVGGNGYTF.